This TCR beta chain was sequenced during a study of radiotherapy plus CTLA-4 blockade in lung cancer. Study context: In around 19% of patients, objective responses were seen; roughly 30% had disease control.

Germline CDR1 ENHRY, CDR2 SYGVKD. This CDR3 region has 16 residues. V was trimmed by 3 bases and J by 3 bases, leaving 15 bases between them. This table comes from immunoSEQ multiplex PCR, and its TCRdb copy is limited to in-frame clones, with some not included. The data contain about 110,000 clones, over 65% of them singletons. Study-wide points: Some TCR clones had been derived from tumors. These clones expanded in peripheral blood after radiotherapy plus ipilimumab.

People whose metastatic non-small-cell lung cancer was chemo-refractory got focal radiation along with CTLA-4 blockade by ipilimumab. As regards this clone: Its cognate antigen is unknown.

The receptor's source is a human donor with non-small cell lung cancer that progressed on radiotherapy plus ipilimumab. Some clones in this sample may be carry-over from other donors' samples. The J gene is TRBJ1-5, the V gene TRBV10-3; possible D gene TRBD1, 5 bases. The specimen was peripheral blood, collected from a patient treated with radiotherapy plus ipilimumab. The CDR3 sequence is CAISEGGGTFNQPQHF. Written as DNA, the CDR3 is TGTGCCATCAGTGAAGGTGGGGGAACCTTCAATCAGCCCCAGCATTTT.